This T cell receptor (beta chain) appears in the sequencing data of a study of cytomegalovirus exposure and HLA in healthy donors. Turning to the study itself: A later analysis reported the same platform for the 120 or so validation repertoires and the roughly 650 first-cohort repertoires. Study-level points and caveats: In a later analysis, first-cohort TCR clusters were found to tend to co-occur in the 120 or so validation repertoires. Published work reported that the classifier diagnosed cytomegalovirus status with high specificity and sensitivity.

Data came from immunoSEQ multiplex PCR; TCRdb stores just in-frame clones and leaves some out. The profile shows roughly 300,000 clones, 86% of them singletons. About this clone: Antigen: not known.

CDR1 and CDR2 from the germline V gene are SNHLY and FYNNEI. J lost 2 bases, V lost 8 bases, and 7 bases had no gene match. The CDR3 is made up of 14 amino acids. These donors were members of the roughly 120-subject validation cohort, a group separate from the roughly 670-subject first cohort. The chain links TRBV2 to TRBJ2-3; 7 bases map to TRBD2. The sequence was collected from a woman aged 18-29 years in good health and CMV-seronegative. Sequences were obtained from PBMCs. CDR3 sequence reads: CASATSQVTDTQYF. The CDR3 DNA reads TGTGCCAGCGCGACTAGCCAGGTCACAGATACGCAGTATTTT.